This T cell receptor (beta chain) was captured in a study of OX40 agonist ivuxolimab in advanced cancers. At the level of the study: Partial responses were achieved by three patients: one hepatocellular carcinoma, two cutaneous melanoma. Study findings and constraints: The work left the antigen specificity of expanded peripheral T cells undetermined. Averaged across samples, CD8+ T cells carried more expanded clones than CD4+ did.

Profiled with immunoSEQ multiplex PCR; TCRdb holds only in-frame clones, not every one. This sample has tens of thousands of clones, with around 90% found just once. With respect to this clone: Its antigen is undetermined.

The V gene's germline CDR1 is SGHNT and CDR2 YENEEA. The CDR3 runs to 15 residues. Trimming removed 1 base at V and 6 bases at J, with 15 bases between. The chain uses TRBV11-3 and TRBJ1-2; no definite D call. The sequenced sample was CD4+ or CD8+ T cells sorted from blood, obtained in a trial of the OX40 agonist ivuxolimab. This clonotype originated in an adult with an advanced solid tumor such as melanoma, head and neck, liver or kidney cancer. CDR3: CASSLALTPSDGYTF. In nucleotides, the CDR3 is TGTGCCAGCAGCTTAGCCCTAACCCCCTCCGATGGCTACACCTTC.